One sample yielded the 5 T cell receptor beta chains listed below, sequenced in a study of blood T cell repertoires in COVID-19. Profiling relied on immunoSEQ multiplex PCR, and the TCRdb table lists in-frame clones only, not all of them. The repertoire holds about 130,000 clones, with around 85% as singletons. Sequenced sample: PBMCs or T cells enriched from blood (not recorded which). These receptor sequences come from a man aged 50 to 59 who had recovered from COVID-19.

The V and J genes are TRBV2 and TRBJ2-3; D not resolved. Between the trimmed V and J ends, which lost 7 bases and 5 bases, there was a span of 13 bases. Per the germline V gene, CDR1 is SNHLY and CDR2 is FYNNEI. The CDR3 totals 13 residues. This CDR3 reads CASTLRIVDTQYF. In DNA, the CDR3 is TGTGCCAGCACATTGAGGATTGTAGATACGCAGTATTTT.

The rearrangement links TRBV7-6 to TRBJ2-5; 9 bases are a match to TRBD1. Unmatched junction bases numbered 6, after V lost 5 bases and J lost 5 bases. In germline, CDR1 is SGHVS, CDR2 FNYEAQ. The CDR3 is 14 amino acids. The CDR3 DNA follows: TGTGCCAGCAGCGCCGGACAGGGGACGGAGACCCAGTACTTC. Translated: CASSAGQGTETQYF.

V gene TRBV30 combines with J gene TRBJ2-3, with 12 positions matching TRBD1. Germline lookup yields CDR1 GTSNPN and CDR2 SVGIG (reference sequence). This CDR3 has 15 residues. The ends lost 3 bases at V and 4 bases at J; junction bases unmatched: 5. The CDR3 spells CAWSPGQGAADTQYF. The CDR3 DNA sequence: TGTGCCTGGAGCCCGGGACAGGGGGCTGCAGATACGCAGTATTTT. The full variable domain, completed using reference TRBV30 and TRBJ2-3, is SQTIHQWPATLVQPVGSPLSLECTVEGTSNPNLYWYRQAAGRGLQLLFYSVGIGQISSEVPQNLSASRPQDRQFILSSKKLLLSDSGFYLCAWSPGQGAADTQYFGPGTRLTVL.

The chain couples TRBV6-5 to TRBJ1-5; weak D call: TRBD1 (6 bases). The CDR3 length is 14 residues. The germline V gene encodes CDR1 MNHEY and CDR2 SVGAGI. The V end lost 8 bases, the J end lost 3 bases, and 14 bases lay between the germline ends. CDR3 amino acids: CASSTGWDNQPQHF. Written as DNA, the CDR3 is TGTGCCAGCTCTACAGGGTGGGACAATCAGCCCCAGCATTTT.

The V gene is TRBV10-3, the J gene TRBJ1-1; D is unclear. V was shortened by 0 bases and J by 8 bases, with 7 bases between the two germline ends. CDR1 ENHRY and CDR2 SYGVKD come from the germline V gene. The CDR3 runs 12 residues. The CDR3 protein is CAISESSREAFF. CDR3 in DNA: TGTGCCATCAGTGAGTCTTCGCGGGAAGCTTTCTTT.